These T cell receptor beta chains were read from a single sample in a study of T-cell reconstitution after alpha-beta-depleted transplantation in children. Each CDR3 protein is one row after TCRdb ran MiXCR on the PCR reads. Among fewer than 250,000 distinct CDR3 sequences, roughly 15% were seen once, and the ten largest hold 35% to 50%. Sequenced here: PBMCs, mostly from graft donor cells, sampled 360 days after TCRalphabeta/CD19-depleted stem cell transplant. The source of these receptors is a male patient aged 2 to 10 who had a stem cell transplant for acute lymphoblastic leukemia, so the T cells may come from the graft donor. Each CDR3 is given with its conserved first and last residue. Each record gives: V gene, D gene, J gene, clone size, CDR3 protein, CDR3 DNA. The D gene is left open where the match is weak. Size is omitted from some rows. Given values are once, few, many or a class for expanded clones.

V gene: TRBV5-5
D gene: NA
J gene: TRBJ2-1
clone size: few
CDR3 protein: CASSLAGAGYNEQFF
CDR3 DNA: TGTGCCAGCAGCTTGGCGGGGGCCGGCTACAATGAGCAGTTCTTC

V gene: TRBV15
D gene: TRBD1
J gene: TRBJ1-4
clone size: NA
CDR3 protein: CATSRLTGGEKLFF
CDR3 DNA: TGTGCCACCAGCAGATTAACAGGGGGTGAAAAACTGTTTTTT

V gene: TRBV7-2
D gene: NA
J gene: TRBJ2-5
clone size: few
CDR3 protein: CASSLERLETQYF
CDR3 DNA: TGTGCCAGCAGCTTAGAACGGCTAGAGACCCAGTACTTC

V gene: TRBV5-1
D gene: TRBD1
J gene: TRBJ2-1
clone size: once
CDR3 protein: CASSLGDRAIDEQFF
CDR3 DNA: TGCGCCAGCAGCTTGGGGGACAGAGCTATCGATGAGCAGTTCTTC

V gene: TRBV15
D gene: NA
J gene: TRBJ2-1
clone size: NA
CDR3 protein: CATSPAQVGYEQFF
CDR3 DNA: TGTGCCACCAGCCCCGCCCAGGTCGGCTATGAGCAGTTCTTC

V gene: TRBV5-1
D gene: TRBD2
J gene: TRBJ2-7
clone size: NA
CDR3 protein: CASSPAGGNEQYF
CDR3 DNA: TGCGCCAGCAGCCCGGCGGGGGGGAACGAGCAGTACTTC

V gene: TRBV10-3
D gene: TRBD1
J gene: TRBJ2-5
clone size: NA
CDR3 protein: CAIGRTGGGETQYF
CDR3 DNA: TGTGCCATCGGCAGGACAGGGGGAGGGGAGACCCAGTACTTC

V gene: TRBV5-1
D gene: TRBD2
J gene: TRBJ2-5
clone size: few
CDR3 protein: CASTRRDYKETQYF
CDR3 DNA: TGCGCCAGCACCCGGCGGGACTATAAAGAGACCCAGTACTTC

V gene: TRBV7-9
D gene: NA
J gene: TRBJ1-2
clone size: NA
CDR3 protein: CASSLVGVANYGYTF
CDR3 DNA: TGTGCCAGCAGCTTAGTAGGGGTAGCTAACTATGGCTACACCTTC

V gene: TRBV29-1
D gene: NA
J gene: TRBJ1-3
clone size: NA
CDR3 protein: CSVLQGSGNTIYF
CDR3 DNA: TGCAGCGTTTTACAGGGATCTGGAAACACCATATATTTT

V gene: TRBV7-2
D gene: TRBD1
J gene: TRBJ1-2
clone size: NA
CDR3 protein: CASSSGQGYYGYTF
CDR3 DNA: TGTGCCAGCAGCTCGGGACAGGGCTATTATGGCTACACCTTC

V gene: TRBV5-4
D gene: TRBD1
J gene: TRBJ1-2
clone size: NA
CDR3 protein: CASSSDRANYGYTF
CDR3 DNA: TGTGCCAGCAGCTCGGACAGGGCTAACTATGGCTACACCTTC

V gene: TRBV25-1
D gene: TRBD1
J gene: TRBJ2-7
clone size: few
CDR3 protein: CASSGEDRAGYEQYF
CDR3 DNA: TGTGCCAGCAGTGGGGAGGACAGGGCTGGCTACGAGCAGTACTTC

V gene: TRBV12-3/TRBV12-4
D gene: TRBD1
J gene: TRBJ2-1
clone size: NA
CDR3 protein: CASSSSRGHLPYNEQFF
CDR3 DNA: TGTGCCAGCAGTTCCTCGAGGGGGCACTTACCCTACAATGAGCAGTTCTTC

V gene: TRBV25-1
D gene: NA
J gene: TRBJ2-7
clone size: NA
CDR3 protein: CASSEWGAREQYF
CDR3 DNA: TGTGCCAGCAGTGAATGGGGTGCGAGGGAGCAGTACTTC

V gene: TRBV7-6
D gene: NA
J gene: TRBJ1-1
clone size: NA
CDR3 protein: CASSAIQAFSQVEAFF
CDR3 DNA: TGTGCCAGCAGCGCAATACAGGCTTTCAGCCAAGTCGAAGCTTTCTTT

V gene: TRBV10-1
D gene: TRBD1
J gene: TRBJ2-2
clone size: few
CDR3 protein: CASRQGSNTGELFF
CDR3 DNA: TGCGCCAGTAGACAGGGCTCTAACACCGGGGAGCTGTTTTTT

V gene: TRBV4-1
D gene: NA
J gene: TRBJ1-1
clone size: NA
CDR3 protein: CASSQPGFEAFF
CDR3 DNA: TGCGCCAGCAGCCAACCTGGTTTTGAAGCTTTCTTT